Listed here are 14 T cell receptor beta chains from one sample, sequenced in a study of vaccination and CD4 T cells after COVID-19. Treatment given: 10-day PBMC culture with coronavirus spike peptide pools or control peptides (ViraFEST assay). Oncomine TCR Beta short-read sequencing was applied to DNA from cultured CD4+ T cells. TCRdb passed the PCR reads through MiXCR, listing each CDR3 protein once. This sample carries some 12,000 distinct CDR3 sequences, around 41% of them seen once, and the ten largest clones take more than 20%. These receptors have no known antigen. Material: cultured CD4+ T cells from blood. The receptors originated from a human donor with COVID-19.

This chain connects TRBV12-3 or TRBV12-4 to TRBJ1-1; tentative D call: TRBD1 (5 bases). The ends were cut back, 3 bases at V and 8 bases at J, with 13 bases in the middle. The length of the CDR3 is 13 residues. CDR3 sequence: CASSLEVNREAFF. CDR3 DNA sequence: TGTGCCAGCAGTTTGGAGGTGAACAGGGAAGCTTTCTTT.

The table lists this clonotype with a few counts. V usage is TRBV6-1 and J usage is TRBJ1-2, with TRBD1 matching over 7 bases. The junction had 5 bases not matched to a gene; V was cut back by 5 bases and J by 5 bases. This CDR3 has 13 residues. The germline CDR1 and CDR2 sequences are MNHNS and SASEGT. CDR3 DNA: TGTGCCAGCAGTCAGACAGGGAGATATGGCTACACCTTC. Amino acids: CASSQTGRYGYTF.

This clonotype was observed a handful of times. The chain uses TRBV20-1 and TRBJ1-1; the D is unclear. Germline loops: CDR1 DFQATT, CDR2 SNEGSKA (reference sequence). There are 16 residues in the CDR3. The V and J ends lost 0 bases and 4 bases respectively, with 18 bases between them. The CDR3 protein is CSARDLGSVGVTEAFF. The CDR3 bases are TGCAGTGCTAGAGATCTGGGCAGCGTCGGGGTCACTGAAGCTTTCTTT.

This clonotype was found a few times. V is TRBV6-5 and J is TRBJ2-5; no reliable D call. Germline V lookup: CDR1 MNHEY, CDR2 SVGAGI. Trimming took 0 bases from V and 7 from J, leaving 3 bases between them. CDR3 length equals 11 residues. CDR3 sequence: CASSYSPTQYF. CDR3 nucleotide sequence: TGTGCCAGCAGTTACTCACCGACCCAGTACTTC.

The chain couples TRBV20-1 to TRBJ1-1; the D is unclear. Germline V gene data show CDR1 as DFQATT and CDR2 as SNEGSKA (reference sequence). Deletions cut 5 bases from V and 10 bases from J, with 14 bases between. The CDR3 runs 11 residues. CDR3 residues: CSAPMALLAFF. Here the CDR3 DNA reads TGCAGTGCTCCGATGGCCTTGTTAGCTTTCTTT.

Only a few counts were recorded for this clonotype. This CDR3 is CASRDSGLHTEAFF. The CDR3 DNA follows: TGTGCCAGCAGAGACTCGGGGTTACACACTGAAGCTTTCTTT. This chain links TRBV6-5 with TRBJ1-1, with D unresolved. Germline-derived CDR1 and CDR2 are MNHEY and SVGAGI. V shed 6 bases and J shed 3 bases, with 14 bases lying between them. The CDR3 runs 14 residues.

This chain connects TRBV24-1 to TRBJ2-5; 11 bases agree with TRBD2. CDR1 and CDR2 (germline): KGHDR, SFDVKD. This CDR3 has 15 amino acids. The ends lost 5 bases at V and 5 bases at J; junction bases unmatched: 6. The CDR3 nucleotides are TGTGCCACCAGTGCTACTAGCGGGGGTAGCGAGACCCAGTACTTC. This translates into CATSATSGGSETQYF.

The chain carries TRBV20-1 and TRBJ1-4; tentative D call: TRBD1 (6 bases). V was shortened by 4 bases and J by 3 bases, with 12 bases between the two germline ends. Germline V gene lookup returns CDR1 DFQATT and CDR2 SNEGSKA (reference sequence). This CDR3 contains 14 residues. In DNA, the CDR3 is TGCAGTGCTACACAGGGTCCGGCTAATGAAAAACTGTTTTTT. Residues: CSATQGPANEKLFF.

The chain combines TRBV11-3 with TRBJ1-2; D gene ambiguous. The germline CDR1 and CDR2 sequences are SGHNT and YENEEA. V shed 0 bases and J shed 0 bases, with 11 bases lying between them. The CDR3 has 16 residues. CDR3 sequence: CASSLEGRGANYGYTF. CDR3 nucleotide sequence: TGTGCCAGCAGCTTAGAGGGCCGGGGAGCTAACTATGGCTACACCTTC.

V usage is TRBV18 and J usage is TRBJ2-3, with no clear D. The CDR3 is made up of 12 amino acids. CDR1 is KGHSH and CDR2 is LQKENI in the germline V gene. V lost 3 bases to trimming and J lost 5 bases, with 6 bases between them. This chain's CDR3 is CASSPKGDTQYF. The CDR3 DNA follows: TGTGCCAGCTCACCGAAGGGAGATACGCAGTATTTT. Supplemented by reference TRBV18 and TRBJ2-3, the full variable domain reads NAGVMQNPRHLVRRRGQEARLRCSPMKGHSHVYWYRQLPEEGLKFMVYLQKENIIDESGMPKERFSAEFPKEGPSILRIQQVVRGDSAAYFCASSPKGDTQYFGPGTRLTVL.

V is TRBV6-2 or TRBV6-3 and J is TRBJ1-5; 11 bases are a match to TRBD1. This CDR3 contains 14 residues. The J segment lost 6 bases and the V segment lost 4 bases, leaving 2 bases of the junction unmatched. Germline values: CDR1 MNHEY, CDR2 SVGEGT. The CDR3 spells CASSWTGGLQPQHF. In nucleotides, the CDR3 is TGTGCCAGCAGTTGGACAGGGGGCCTTCAGCCCCAGCATTTT.

The rearrangement joins TRBV28 to TRBJ1-2; D uncertain. There are 12 residues in the CDR3. V was clipped by 7 bases and J by 4 bases, with 10 bases between them. Germline assignment: CDR1 MDHEN and CDR2 SYDVKM. CDR3 loop: CASKGAGYGYTF. CDR3 DNA sequence: TGTGCCAGCAAAGGAGCGGGCTATGGCTACACCTTC.

This clonotype was counted between two and nine times. The gene calls are TRBV7-2 and TRBJ1-5; D is unresolved. Per germline, CDR1 SGHTA and CDR2 FQGNSA. V was pared by 2 bases and J by 4 bases, with 6 bases between. CDR3 size: 13 residues. The CDR3 protein is CASSLWINQPQHF. The CDR3 DNA reads as TGTGCCAGCAGCTTATGGATAAATCAGCCCCAGCATTTT.

CDR3 sequence: CASSPARTGVRIQYF. The CDR3 DNA sequence: TGCGCCAGCAGCCCAGCCCGGACAGGGGTGCGCATTCAGTACTTC. The gene calls are TRBV4-3 and TRBJ2-4; 9 positions agree with TRBD1. Per germline, CDR1 LGHNA and CDR2 YSLEER. The CDR3 length is 15 residues. V shed 4 bases, J shed 9 bases, and the junction held 10 bases outside the gene matches.